The clone carrying this T cell receptor beta chain is classed as medium-sized by frequency. Sequencing ends 3 residues short of the CDR3 end; the germline J gene provides the rest. Germline V CDR1 and CDR2: SGHNT, YYREEE (reference sequence). The V end lost 0 bases, the J end lost 3 bases, and 14 bases lay between the germline ends. This CDR3 spans 16 amino acids. This specimen belongs to a study of T cells in women clearing cervical HPV infection. The method was immunoSEQ multiplex PCR; TCRdb's version includes in-frame clones alone and lacks a portion of them. In total, the table holds about 15,000 clones.

The clonotype comes from a woman aged 18 to 75 with a cervical HPV16 infection that either progressed to CIN3+ or cleared (not recorded which). The chain employs TRBV5-4 and TRBJ2-3, with D possibly TRBD1 on 7 matching bases. Sequences were obtained from blood buffy coat. The part of the CDR3 DNA that was read is TGTGCCAGCAGCTTGGCGGGCAGGGGGAGGACAGATACG. Residues: CASSLAGRGRTDT. The entire CDR3 is CASSLAGRGRTDTQYF. Full variable domain (remainder filled in from reference TRBV5-4 and TRBJ2-3): ETGVTQSPTHLIKTRGQQVTLRCSSQSGHNTVSWYQQALGQGPQFIFQYYREEENGRGNFPPRFSGLQFPNYSSELNVNALELDDSALYLCASSLAGRGRTDTQYFGPGTRLTVL.